This entry lists 25 T cell receptor beta chains sequenced from one sample in a study of T-cell reconstitution after alpha-beta-depleted transplantation in children. During its preparation, the TCRbeta library received unique molecular identifiers. TCRdb independently ran MiXCR on the PCR reads; one entry per CDR3 protein. The sample records 200,000 to 250,000 distinct CDR3 sequences, roughly a tenth being singletons. The sequencing used PBMCs, collected before TCRalphabeta/CD19-depleted stem cell transplant. The receptors here all came from a child younger than two with acute myeloid leukemia, due to receive a stem cell transplant.

This clonotype was detected ten times or more. The V call is TRBV29-1, the J call TRBJ1-2; D remains ambiguous. The length of the CDR3 is 13 residues. The V end was cut by 7 bases, the J end by 0 bases, with 12 bases between. The germline V gene has CDR1 SQVTM and CDR2 ANQGSEA. The CDR3 DNA reads as TGCAGCGGATACACATCAACTAACTATGGCTACACCTTC. Amino acid sequence: CSGYTSTNYGYTF. Combining the CDR3 with reference TRBV29-1 and TRBJ1-2 gives the whole variable domain SAVISQKPSRDICQRGTSLTIQCQVDSQVTMMFWYRQQPGQSLTLIATANQGSEATYESGFVIDKFPISRPNLTFSTLTVSNMSPEDSSIYLCSGYTSTNYGYTFGSGTRLTVV.

Many counts were recorded for this clonotype. J is TRBJ2-7 and V is TRBV5-6; TRBD2 matches at 9 bases. V was pared by 4 bases and J by 0 bases, with 5 bases of the junction left unmatched. Germline assignment: CDR1 SGHDT and CDR2 YYEEEE. This CDR3 is built from 15 residues. The CDR3, as DNA: TGTGCCAGCAGCATGGGACTAGCAAGCTCCTACGAGCAGTACTTC. This gives the protein CASSMGLASSYEQYF.

This clonotype occurred many times. The rearrangement joins TRBV9 to TRBJ1-4; no definite D call. V was trimmed by 4 bases and J by 4 bases, leaving 11 bases between them. The length of the CDR3 is 14 residues. Germline loops: CDR1 SGDLS, CDR2 YYNGEE. DNA of the CDR3: TGTGCCAGCAGCAGGCAGGCCTATAATGAAAAACTGTTTTTT. Residues: CASSRQAYNEKLFF.

The rearrangement links TRBV20-1 to TRBJ2-1; 13 bases align to TRBD2. The CDR3 contains 14 residues. Trimming removed 6 bases from V and 5 bases from J; junction bases left unmatched: 4. The germline gives CDR1 DFQATT, CDR2 SNEGSKA (reference sequence). The CDR3 DNA sequence: TGCAGTGCCCTACTAGCGGGAGGGCACAATGAGCAGTTCTTC. Amino acid sequence: CSALLAGGHNEQFF.

In its sample, this clonotype was seen many times. V usage is TRBV6-1 and J usage is TRBJ2-3; D might be TRBD2 (5 bases). Germline V gene lookup returns CDR1 MNHNS and CDR2 SASEGT. This CDR3 contains 13 residues. V was trimmed by 10 bases and J by 9 bases, leaving 20 bases between them. For the CDR3, the DNA is TGTGCCACCCTCCAGACCGGGGATTGGACGCAGTATTTT. Its protein is CATLQTGDWTQYF.

This clonotype was counted ten times or more. The gene calls are TRBV3-1 and TRBJ2-7, with D possibly matching TRBD2 (5 bases). CDR1 is LGHDT and CDR2 is YNNKEL in the germline V gene (reference sequence). V shed 2 bases and J shed 6 bases, with 11 bases lying between them. The CDR3 sequence is 13 residues long. This CDR3 is CASSQRGEGEQYF. Here the CDR3 DNA reads TGTGCCAGCAGCCAACGGGGAGAAGGCGAGCAGTACTTC.

This clonotype showed up many times. The V call is TRBV4-2, the J call TRBJ2-2, with 8 bases that match TRBD2. J lost 1 base, V lost 1 base, and 8 bases had no gene match. Germline V gene lookup returns CDR1 LGHNA and CDR2 YNFKEQ. The CDR3 totals 18 residues. CDR3 nucleotides: TGTGCCAGCAGCCAAGCCCCACTAGCGGTCCTGAACACCGGGGAGCTGTTTTTT. Translated, it gives CASSQAPLAVLNTGELFF.

This clonotype was picked up a small number of times. A much larger clone differs by one base, so this may be a read error. The chain recombines TRBV7-9 with TRBJ1-2; tentative D call: TRBD1 (6 bases). The CDR3 runs 13 residues. Per germline, CDR1 SEHNR and CDR2 FQNEAQ (reference sequence). The CDR3 is CASSFGTYYGDTF. The DNA for the CDR3 is TGTGCCAGCAGCTTCGGGACATACTATGGCGACACCTTC.

This clonotype was counted at least ten times. The V call is TRBV25-1, the J call TRBJ1-1, with a weak D call TRBD1 (5 bases). The V and J ends lost 1 base and 1 base respectively, with 13 bases between them. In germline, CDR1 is MGHDK, CDR2 SYGVNS. This CDR3 has 16 residues. The CDR3 sequence is CASSESRRGRNTEAFF. CDR3 coding DNA: TGTGCCAGCAGTGAATCTCGGCGGGGGAGGAACACTGAAGCTTTCTTT.

This clonotype has ten or more counts. V is TRBV20-1 and J is TRBJ2-1; TRBD2 might be the D (5 bases). This CDR3 spans 15 amino acids. Per germline, CDR1 DFQATT and CDR2 SNEGSKA (reference sequence). V was cut by 5 bases and J by 1 base, with 15 bases left in between. Written as DNA, the CDR3 is TGCAGTGCTCCCCGGAATAGCGCATCCTACAATGAGCAGTTCTTC. Protein product: CSAPRNSASYNEQFF.

The sample holds many counts of this clonotype. The CDR3 DNA sequence: TGTGCCAGCAGCCAGGGATTAAATCCCACAACGGGGCAGTTCTTC. It translates to CASSQGLNPTTGQFF. This chain links TRBV3-1 with TRBJ2-1; D is uncertain. Deletions cut 3 bases from V and 12 bases from J, with 21 bases between. CDR1 is LGHDT and CDR2 is YNNKEL in the germline V gene (reference sequence). This CDR3 has 15 amino acids.

This clonotype came up many times. J is TRBJ1-4 and V is TRBV20-1; TRBD1 aligns across 9 bases. Germline loops: CDR1 DFQATT, CDR2 SNEGSKA (reference sequence). V dropped 1 base and J dropped 6; count of bases not matched to a gene: 3. The CDR3 sequence is 14 residues long. The CDR3 sequence is CSARGWTGDEKLFF. In nucleotides, the CDR3 is TGCAGTGCTAGAGGATGGACAGGGGATGAAAAACTGTTTTTT.

Many counts were recorded for this clonotype. The chain has TRBV5-1 and TRBJ1-6, with D possibly being TRBD1 (5 bases). V lost 5 bases, J lost 6 bases, and 12 bases lay in between. The CDR3 covers 14 residues. Germline V gene sequence: CDR1 SGHRS, CDR2 YFSETQ. The CDR3 region has the DNA TGCGCCAGCAGTCCCGGGACGGCTAATTCACCCCTCCACTTT. This gives the protein CASSPGTANSPLHF.

This clonotype was detected ten times or more. This chain uses TRBV7-2 with TRBJ2-5; D is possibly TRBD2 (5 bases). V was pared by 1 base and J by 5 bases, with 11 bases between. The CDR3 length is 14 residues. CDR1 and CDR2 from the germline V gene are SGHTA and FQGNSA. The CDR3 loop is CASSLDISVETQYF. In nucleotides, the CDR3 is TGTGCCAGCAGCTTAGACATTAGCGTGGAGACCCAGTACTTC.

This clonotype was detected a few times. CDR3 protein: CASNGGSGGNNEQFF. The DNA of the CDR3 is TGCGCCAGCAATGGGGGTAGCGGGGGCAACAATGAGCAGTTCTTC. The chain employs TRBV5-1 and TRBJ2-1, with 9 positions matching TRBD2. The CDR3 sequence is 15 residues long. V dropped 6 bases and J dropped 5; count of bases not matched to a gene: 9. Germline V gene lookup returns CDR1 SGHRS and CDR2 YFSETQ.

This clonotype appeared many times. V usage is TRBV20-1 and J usage is TRBJ2-7; D gene ambiguous. The V gene's germline CDR1 is DFQATT and CDR2 SNEGSKA (reference sequence). CDR3 length equals 14 residues. Trimming removed 3 bases at V and 7 bases at J, with 19 bases between. The CDR3 loop is CSASGRPIGIEQYF. The CDR3 coding sequence is TGCAGTGCTAGCGGTCGGCCTATAGGGATAGAGCAGTACTTC.

This clonotype has a count of ten or more. The J gene is TRBJ1-1, the V gene TRBV18, with 8 bases aligning to TRBD1. The ends lost 3 bases at V and 1 base at J; junction bases unmatched: 4. CDR1 KGHSH and CDR2 LQKENI come from the germline V gene. The CDR3 has 15 amino acids. The chain's CDR3 is CASSPGQATNTEAFF. CDR3 sequence (DNA): TGTGCCAGCTCACCGGGACAGGCTACGAACACTGAAGCTTTCTTT. Supplemented by reference TRBV18 and TRBJ1-1, the full variable domain reads NAGVMQNPRHLVRRRGQEARLRCSPMKGHSHVYWYRQLPEEGLKFMVYLQKENIIDESGMPKERFSAEFPKEGPSILRIQQVVRGDSAAYFCASSPGQATNTEAFFGQGTRLTVV.

The chain is built from TRBV27 and TRBJ2-7; 10 bases align to TRBD1. The germline V gene has CDR1 MNHEY and CDR2 SMNVEV (reference sequence). CDR3 size: 14 residues. The J segment lost 6 bases and the V segment lost 5 bases, leaving 7 bases of the junction unmatched. The CDR3 reads CASSQPRTGGEQYF. The CDR3, as DNA: TGTGCCAGCAGTCAACCCCGGACAGGGGGCGAGCAGTACTTC.

This clonotype was detected many times. The V gene is TRBV12-3 or TRBV12-4, the J gene TRBJ2-3; the D gene is possibly TRBD2 (6 bases). The CDR3 sequence is 15 residues long. The V and J ends lost 5 bases and 5 bases respectively, with 17 bases between them. CDR3 coding DNA: TGTGCCAGCAGTCCAATTGGGGGGAACGGAGATACGCAGTATTTT. As protein: CASSPIGGNGDTQYF.

This clonotype was seen at least ten times. The chain has TRBV24-1 and TRBJ1-2; D call uncertain. Trimming took off 2 bases at V and 5 bases at J, with 2 bases between the two ends. The CDR3 has 11 amino acids. The germline gives CDR1 KGHDR, CDR2 SFDVKD. This CDR3 reads CATSDWYGYTF. The CDR3 nucleotides read TGTGCCACCAGTGATTGGTATGGCTACACCTTC.

This clonotype was detected ten times or more. V usage is TRBV19 and J usage is TRBJ1-5; D not certain. With 0 bases removed from V and 6 bases from J, the gap between germline ends came to 6 bases. Germline CDR1 LNHDA, CDR2 SQIVND (reference sequence). The CDR3 runs to 13 residues. CDR3 sequence: CASSIDPGQPQHF. CDR3 DNA: TGTGCCAGTAGTATAGACCCCGGTCAGCCCCAGCATTTT.

This clonotype was counted ten times or more. The rearrangement links TRBV5-1 to TRBJ2-3, with D possibly being TRBD2 (7 bases). This CDR3 has 14 amino acids. The V and J ends lost 0 bases and 6 bases respectively, with 11 bases between them. CDR1 SGHRS and CDR2 YFSETQ come from the germline V gene. The CDR3 region is CASSLAGGHDTQYF. The CDR3 DNA reads as TGCGCCAGCAGCTTGGCGGGGGGCCACGATACGCAGTATTTT.

The chain has TRBV14 and TRBJ2-2; the D is unclear. Germline assignment: CDR1 SGHDN and CDR2 FVKESK. Deletions cut 0 bases from V and 8 bases from J, with 7 bases between. The CDR3 totals 13 residues. Written as DNA, the CDR3 is TGTGCCAGCAGCCAAGATCAGTCGGGGGAGCTGTTTTTT. It is translated as CASSQDQSGELFF.

The rearrangement joins TRBV5-4 to TRBJ1-2, with a tentative D call TRBD1 (5 bases). The CDR3 covers 15 residues. Germline V gene data show CDR1 as SGHNT and CDR2 as YYREEE (reference sequence). Trimming cost V 4 bases and J 0 bases, with 13 bases left between them. In nucleotides, the CDR3 is TGTGCCAGCAGCCTCGGGACTCTGTCTAACTATGGCTACACCTTC. It is translated as CASSLGTLSNYGYTF.

The chain couples TRBV7-2 to TRBJ2-7; D uncertain. Germline assignment: CDR1 SGHTA and CDR2 FQGNSA. This CDR3 has 16 amino acids. V lost 1 base, J lost 1 base, and 14 bases lay in between. CDR3 residues: CASSLGPPGSSYEQYF. The CDR3 DNA sequence: TGTGCCAGCAGCTTAGGACCCCCTGGCTCTTCCTACGAGCAGTACTTC.